This entry concerns a single TCR beta chain. Its antigen is as yet unknown. The related graft donor's blood sample was taken on the day of bone marrow donation. The data belong to a study of T cells after posttransplantation cyclophosphamide. Study-wide results and caveats: Tissue-infiltrating T cells from skin or gut overlapped little with blood T cells. Donor CD8+ memory clones often dominated recipient blood repertoires at later times. TRB clonality was highly associated with recipient CMV seropositivity and reactivation.

Here immunoSEQ multiplex PCR was the method, and the copy in TCRdb shows in-frame clones only, minus some. The data contain around 13,000 clones, about four fifths of them singletons. With V trimmed by 5 bases and J by 4 bases, 8 bases remained unmatched. This CDR3 is 15 amino acids long. The germline CDR1 and CDR2 sequences are SGHAT and FQNNGV. The chain employs TRBV11-2 and TRBJ2-7; 10 nucleotides agree with TRBD1. The sequence derives from a man aged 50 to 60 in good health, CMV-negative, and a related stem cell transplant donor. Sample: memory CD4+ T cells sorted from PBMCs. CDR3 protein: CASSPRRTGGYEQYF. CDR3 sequence (DNA): TGTGCCAGCAGCCCCAGACGGACAGGGGGATACGAGCAGTACTTC.